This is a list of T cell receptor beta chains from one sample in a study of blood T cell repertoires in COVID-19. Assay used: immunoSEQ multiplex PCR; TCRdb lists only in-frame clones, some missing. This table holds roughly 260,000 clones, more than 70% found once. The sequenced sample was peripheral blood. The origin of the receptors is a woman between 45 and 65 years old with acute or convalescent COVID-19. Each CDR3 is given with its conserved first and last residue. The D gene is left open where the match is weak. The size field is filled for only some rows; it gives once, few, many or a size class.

CASSTGGVDTQYF | TGTGCCAGCAGTACCGGAGGGGTAGATACGCAGTATTTT | TRBV28 | NA | TRBJ2-3 | NA
CASSPNWASGILYNEQFF | TGTGCCAGCAGTCCCAACTGGGCTAGCGGGATCTTATACAATGAGCAGTTCTTC | TRBV27 | once | TRBJ2-1 | TRBD2
CASAAWLENQPQHF | TGTGCCAGCGCGGCGTGGCTCGAAAATCAGCCCCAGCATTTT | TRBV6-5 | NA | TRBJ1-5 | NA
CASSVAPGASGANVLTF | TGTGCCAGCAGCGTAGCCCCTGGGGCCTCTGGGGCCAACGTCCTGACTTTC | TRBV9 | few | TRBJ2-6 | NA
CASSSLGSYNEQFF | TGTGCCAGCAGCTCACTTGGCTCCTACAATGAGCAGTTCTTC | TRBV7-2 | NA | TRBJ2-1 | NA
CASSPRQGVDEQYF | TGTGCCAGCAGTCCAAGACAGGGGGTGGACGAGCAGTACTTC | TRBV5-4 | NA | TRBJ2-7 | TRBD1
CAISDPSGQGKYEQYF | TGTGCCATCAGTGATCCTAGTGGACAGGGGAAGTACGAGCAGTACTTC | TRBV10-3 | NA | TRBJ2-7 | TRBD1
CASSHSIGESGELFF | TGTGCCAGCAGCCACTCCATCGGGGAGTCCGGGGAGCTGTTTTTT | TRBV4-2 | NA | TRBJ2-2 | NA
CASSQDYKAGASYGYTF | TGCGCCAGCAGCCAAGATTACAAGGCAGGGGCTAGCTATGGCTACACCTTC | TRBV4-3 | NA | TRBJ1-2 | NA
CASSLVLGQYSYNEQFF | TGCGCCAGCAGCTTGGTATTGGGACAGTACTCCTACAATGAGCAGTTCTTC | TRBV5-1 | NA | TRBJ2-1 | TRBD1
CACRTDSSYEQYF | TGTGCCTGTCGGACAGATAGCTCCTACGAGCAGTACTTC | TRBV2 | NA | TRBJ2-7 | NA
CAWYSSGANVLTF | TGTGCCTGGTATAGCTCTGGGGCCAACGTCCTGACTTTC | TRBV30 | NA | TRBJ2-6 | NA
CASSPSGSYNEQFF | TGTGCCAGCAGCCCTAGCGGTTCCTACAATGAGCAGTTCTTC | TRBV6-2/TRBV6-3 | NA | TRBJ2-1 | TRBD2
CASSQLLAFQETQYF | TGTGCCAGCAGTCAATTACTAGCTTTCCAAGAGACCCAGTACTTC | TRBV2 | NA | TRBJ2-5 | NA
CASDDPLTGGNTIYF | TGTGCCAGCGACGACCCCTTGACAGGTGGAAACACCATATATTTT | TRBV28 | NA | TRBJ1-3 | NA
CASSDSLSVQPQHF | TGTGCCAGCAGTGATAGTCTGTCGGTTCAGCCCCAGCATTTT | TRBV2 | few | TRBJ1-5 | NA
CASSQPGTVQFHF | TGTGCCAGCAGCCAACCCGGGACAGTACAATTCCATTTT | TRBV5-6 | NA | TRBJ1-3 | TRBD1
CASSLTGMDEKLFF | TGCGCCAGCAGCTTAACAGGGATGGATGAAAAACTGTTTTTT | TRBV5-1 | NA | TRBJ1-4 | NA
CASSPLSDRGSEQYF | TGTGCCAGCAGTCCCCTATCCGACAGGGGGTCCGAGCAGTACTTC | TRBV6-5 | NA | TRBJ2-7 | TRBD1
CASSYAVFQGLGPQHF | TGTGCCAGCAGTTACGCAGTTTTTCAGGGTCTGGGGCCCCAGCATTTT | TRBV6-2/TRBV6-3 | NA | TRBJ1-5 | NA
CASSDWTGDEAFF | TGTGCCAGCAGTGATTGGACAGGAGATGAAGCTTTCTTT | TRBV6-1 | NA | TRBJ1-1 | TRBD1
CASSPRTGSDTEAFF | TGTGCCAGCAGCCCAAGGACAGGGTCAGACACTGAAGCTTTCTTT | TRBV7-8 | NA | TRBJ1-1 | TRBD1
CAITGTGTVREAFF | TGTGCCATCACTGGGACAGGGACGGTTCGGGAAGCTTTCTTT | TRBV10-3 | NA | TRBJ1-1 | TRBD1
CASSLDRAAEAFF | TGTGCCAGCAGCTTAGACAGGGCCGCTGAAGCTTTCTTT | TRBV7-9 | NA | TRBJ1-1 | NA
CASSASTLEGDTQYF | TGTGCCAGCAGCGCCTCTACCCTAGAAGGAGATACGCAGTATTTT | TRBV9 | NA | TRBJ2-3 | NA
CASSLFGGPDTEAFF | TGTGCCAGCAGTTTATTTGGGGGCCCGGACACTGAAGCTTTCTTT | TRBV27 | NA | TRBJ1-1 | NA